This TCR beta chain was captured by sequencing in a study of T cell responses to AZD1222 COVID-19 vaccine. Clones were read by immunoSEQ multiplex PCR, and TCRdb kept only the in-frame ones, dropping some. The data hold roughly 170,000 clones, with 88% observed a single time. About this clone itself: Its antigen is as yet unknown.

Overall study results and limits: Only a handful of AZD1222 recipients, several in all, had baseline seropositivity. In a largely white British group with more females than males, clonal diversity was possibly underestimated. Unmutated regions of variants are reportedly targeted by nearly half of spike-specific TCRs. Recipients of two AZD1222 doses showed rising Spike-specific TCR breadth and depth.

Per germline, CDR1 SGHAT and CDR2 FQDESV (reference sequence). This CDR3 contains 13 residues. V was trimmed by 2 bases and J by 6 bases, leaving 11 bases between them. The chain carries TRBV11-1 and TRBJ2-7; D possibly matches TRBD1 or TRBD2 (5 bases each). This TCR came from an adult in good health. Sample: peripheral blood, taken on day 0 of AZD1222 vaccination. The CDR3 spells CASSLLGPREQYF. In DNA, the CDR3 is TGTGCCAGCAGCTTATTGGGACCTCGCGAGCAGTACTTC.